This T cell receptor beta chain was retrieved from a study of T cells in Graves' hyperthyroidism and ophthalmopathy. About the research overall: Blood from the periphery was taken at initial diagnosis, before any treatment.

The source material, RNA transcripts, was used to amplify TCR beta CDR3 regions. Primed by the HTBI set, a first-round RT-PCR was run on the TCR CDR3. TCRdb fed the multiplex PCR reads into MiXCR, producing one record per CDR3 protein. The table has some 350,000 distinct CDR3 sequences, 15% to 18% seen once; the top ten hold about a quarter. In its sample, this clonotype was seen many times. The antigen remains undetermined. Study-wide results and limits: A 13 V-J signature model discriminated ophthalmopathy versus stable hyperthyroidism. Model output signaled ophthalmopathy a median 6.5 months ahead of onset.

There are 16 residues in the CDR3. Germline V lookup: CDR1 MDHEN, CDR2 SYDVKM. Trimming took 1 base from V and 8 from J, leaving 17 bases between them. The receptor comes from a young woman with Graves' hyperthyroidism that later progressed to Graves' ophthalmopathy. Sequencing was done on a sample of blood. The rearrangement links TRBV28 to TRBJ1-4; D remains ambiguous. The CDR3 region is CASSLYLRNLGEKLFF. CDR3 bases: TGTGCCAGCAGTTTATACCTACGGAACCTAGGGGAAAAACTGTTTTTT.